This TCR beta chain was recorded in a study of response to subunit inactivated influenza vaccine. Study-level points and caveats: Each seasonal influenza vaccination, the authors suggested, recruits few new T cells.

Per the germline V gene, CDR1 is SGHVS and CDR2 is FQNEAQ. The CDR3 sequence is 13 residues long. Trimming stripped 8 bases from V and 6 bases from J, with 17 bases between. With respect to this clonotype: What it binds is not known.

TCRdb used MiXCR to reprocess the RT-PCR reads, holding one entry per CDR3 protein. The sample contains around 750,000 distinct CDR3 sequences, about 20% of which appear only once. Sequencing was performed on PBMCs from blood, taken more than 4 days after vaccination. This clonotype was sampled from a man aged 45-65 years who received an inactivated influenza vaccine. This chain connects TRBV7-8 to TRBJ2-7, with D unresolved. CDR3 nucleotide sequence: TGTGCCAGCGGATTGACACCTGTGGGCGAGCAGTACTTC. Its protein product is CASGLTPVGEQYF.